What follows are 21 T cell receptor beta chains derived from one specimen sequenced in a study of cytomegalovirus exposure and HLA in healthy donors. 13 Jbeta primers and 60 Vbeta primers were used for the PCR. Only in-frame clones appear in the TCRdb table, and some are missing; sequencing was by immunoSEQ multiplex PCR. The sample has approximately 220,000 clones, approximately 80% seen once. Sequenced sample: PBMCs. The receptors originated from a boy aged 2 to 10 in good health and CMV-seronegative.

J is TRBJ2-7 and V is TRBV30; 9 bases align to TRBD1. The CDR3 has 15 amino acids. Germline assignment: CDR1 GTSNPN and CDR2 SVGIG (reference sequence). V gave up 2 bases and J gave up 0 bases; unmatched junction bases: 5. This chain's CDR3 is CAWSSRTGASYEQYF. The CDR3 DNA sequence: TGTGCCTGGAGTTCCCGGACAGGGGCCTCCTACGAGCAGTACTTC.

The chain carries TRBV9 and TRBJ1-3, with a tentative D call TRBD1 (6 bases). Between the trimmed V and J ends, which lost 4 bases and 0 bases, there was a span of 11 bases. Per the germline V gene, CDR1 is SGDLS and CDR2 is YYNGEE. The CDR3 is 15 residues long. In nucleotides, the CDR3 is TGTGCCAGCAGCCTTACAGGGAACTCTGGAAACACCATATATTTT. Translating gives CASSLTGNSGNTIYF. The full variable domain, with the rest looked up from reference TRBV9 and TRBJ1-3, is DSGVTQTPKHLITATGQRVTLRCSPRSGDLSVYWYQQSLDQGLQFLIQYYNGEERAKGNILERFSAQQFPDLHSELNLSSLELGDSALYFCASSLTGNSGNTIYFGEGSWLTVV.

This clone has only one observation. The chain has TRBV28 and TRBJ1-3; D uncertain. Germline loops: CDR1 MDHEN, CDR2 SYDVKM. Trimming stripped 10 bases from V and 0 bases from J, with 13 bases between. The CDR3 contains 14 residues. CDR3 sequence: CATHGGSSGNTIYF. The CDR3 DNA is TGTGCCACCCATGGCGGGAGCTCTGGAAACACCATATATTTT.

The V and J genes are TRBV5-8 and TRBJ1-1, with no clear D. Germline CDR1 and CDR2: SGHTS and YDEGEE. This CDR3 is 13 amino acids long. The V and J ends lost 0 bases and 4 bases respectively, with 7 bases between them. CDR3 sequence reads: CASSLVSGTEAFF. The CDR3 nucleotides are TGTGCCAGCAGCTTGGTGAGCGGCACTGAAGCTTTCTTT.

The chain links TRBV5-6 to TRBJ2-1, with D hard to call. CDR1 is SGHDT and CDR2 is YYEEEE in the germline V gene. Trimming removed 0 bases from V and 3 bases from J, with 10 bases in between. The CDR3 length is 15 residues. DNA for the CDR3: TGTGCCAGCAGCTTGGCCGAACGGTTCTACAATGAGCAGTTCTTC. It translates to CASSLAERFYNEQFF.

This clone was detected only a few times. The J gene is TRBJ1-2, the V gene TRBV5-6, with TRBD1 matching over 7 bases. The ends lost 4 bases at V and 1 base at J; junction bases unmatched: 7. CDR3 length equals 15 residues. CDR1 SGHDT and CDR2 YYEEEE come from the germline V gene. The DNA of the CDR3 is TGTGCCAGCAGCGTAGGCGACAGGGATAACTATGGCTACACCTTC. It is translated as CASSVGDRDNYGYTF.

V is TRBV20-1 and J is TRBJ2-5, with D tentatively TRBD1 (6 bases). There are 11 residues in the CDR3. The V gene lost 3 bases and the J gene lost 10 bases, with 12 bases spanning the gap. Germline CDR1 DFQATT, CDR2 SNEGSKA (reference sequence). DNA for the CDR3: TGCAGTGCTAGGGGGGCCCCGGACCAGTACTTC. This translates into CSARGAPDQYF.

The V and J genes are TRBV5-1 and TRBJ2-5; 11 bases agree with TRBD2. The CDR3 covers 16 residues. With 4 bases clipped from V and 2 bases from J, the junction kept 7 bases outside the gene matches. CDR1 is SGHRS and CDR2 is YFSETQ in the germline V gene. DNA of the CDR3: TGCGCCAGCAGCAAAACTAGCGGGGGCCAACAAGAGACCCAGTACTTC. Translation gives CASSKTSGGQQETQYF.

J is TRBJ1-2 and V is TRBV5-3, with 7 nucleotides matching TRBD1. TRBV5-3 is known as an ORF, though its function is uncertain. The CDR3 loop spans 12 amino acids. CDR3 coding DNA: TGTGGCTGCCCAGGGGGAGGCTATGGCTACACCTTC. This encodes CGCPGGGYGYTF.

The rearrangement joins TRBV11-2 to TRBJ2-5, with D tentatively TRBD2 (6 bases). The germline V and J ends were trimmed by 7 bases and 3 bases, with 15 bases remaining between them. Germline V lookup: CDR1 SGHAT, CDR2 FQNNGV. The CDR3 is 14 amino acids. The CDR3 DNA follows: TGTGCCAGCACCTATAGCGGATTTGAAGAGACCCAGTACTTC. This encodes CASTYSGFEETQYF. Supplemented by reference TRBV11-2 and TRBJ2-5, the full variable domain reads EAGVAQSPRYKIIEKRQSVAFWCNPISGHATLYWYQQILGQGPKLLIQFQNNGVVDDSQLPKDRFSAERLKGVDSTLKIQPAKLEDSAVYLCASTYSGFEETQYFGPGTRLLVL.

The rearrangement uses TRBV9 and TRBJ1-2; tentatively, D is TRBD1 (5 bases). V lost 0 bases to trimming and J lost 8 bases, with 14 bases between them. Germline V gives CDR1 SGDLS, CDR2 YYNGEE. The CDR3 is 14 residues long. CDR3 nucleotide sequence: TGTGCCAGCAGCGTAGTGGTCAGGGAGGGAGGCTACACCTTC. Residues: CASSVVVREGGYTF.

This chain joins TRBV14 and TRBJ2-3; the D gene is possibly TRBD2 (5 bases). The V gene's germline CDR1 is SGHDN and CDR2 FVKESK. There are 14 residues in the CDR3. Trimming pared 1 base from V and 5 bases from J, leaving 10 bases between. This CDR3 is CASSQVGMGDTQYF. For the CDR3, the DNA is TGTGCCAGCAGCCAAGTCGGGATGGGAGATACGCAGTATTTT.

This CDR3 is CASSYGNTGGGDTQYF. The CDR3 DNA follows: TGTGCCAGCAGTTACGGAAATACAGGGGGCGGAGATACGCAGTATTTT. This chain links TRBV6-6 with TRBJ2-3, with 9 bases fitting TRBD1. The V gene end was trimmed by 2 bases and the J gene end by 5 bases; junction bases not matched to a gene: 8. This CDR3 has 16 amino acids. Germline V gene sequence: CDR1 MNHNY, CDR2 SVGAGI (reference sequence).

This clone has just a few counts. The chain is built from TRBV4-2 and TRBJ1-1; no reliable D call. The CDR3 runs 15 residues. Germline values: CDR1 LGHNA, CDR2 YNFKEQ. The ends were cut back, 5 bases at V and 0 bases at J, with 13 bases in the middle. The CDR3 region is CASSYSGTMNTEAFF. As DNA, the CDR3 is TGTGCCAGCAGCTACAGCGGAACCATGAACACTGAAGCTTTCTTT.

This clone occurred once. J is TRBJ2-3 and V is TRBV9; weak D call: TRBD1 (5 bases). The CDR3 has 14 residues. Germline V gives CDR1 SGDLS, CDR2 YYNGEE. Trimming pared 6 bases from V and 4 bases from J, leaving 15 bases between. This CDR3 is CASNVDSPSDTQYF. DNA for the CDR3: TGTGCCAGCAACGTCGACAGTCCCTCAGATACGCAGTATTTT.

The chain recombines TRBV6-1 with TRBJ1-5, with D possibly TRBD1 on 6 matching bases. The V and J ends lost 4 bases and 1 base respectively, with 14 bases between them. Germline-derived CDR1 and CDR2 are MNHNS and SASEGT. The CDR3 runs 16 residues. DNA of the CDR3: TGTGCCAGCAGTGCCGCAGCAGGGGCCAGCAATCAGCCCCAGCATTTT. This gives the protein CASSAAAGASNQPQHF.

The chain links TRBV27 to TRBJ1-1; maybe TRBD1 (6 bases). The V and J ends lost 7 bases and 3 bases respectively, with 15 bases between them. Germline assignment: CDR1 MNHEY and CDR2 SMNVEV (reference sequence). This CDR3 region has 14 residues. The chain's CDR3 is CASTLRGQYTEAFF. For the CDR3, the DNA is TGTGCCAGCACCCTCCGGGGACAATACACTGAAGCTTTCTTT.

The chain recombines TRBV5-6 with TRBJ2-3, with 8 positions matching TRBD2. CDR1 is SGHDT and CDR2 is YYEEEE in the germline V gene. The CDR3 runs to 16 residues. V lost 0 bases to trimming and J lost 1 base; unmatched junction nucleotides: 4. Here the CDR3 reads CASSLAGAGGTDTQYF. In nucleotides, the CDR3 is TGTGCCAGCAGCTTGGCCGGAGCGGGGGGCACAGATACGCAGTATTTT. The full variable domain, in which reference TRBV5-6 and TRBJ2-3 provide the parts outside the CDR3, is DAGVTQSPTHLIKTRGQQVTLRCSPKSGHDTVSWYQQALGQGPQFIFQYYEEEERQRGNFPDRFSGHQFPNYSSELNVNALLLGDSALYLCASSLAGAGGTDTQYFGPGTRLTVL.

The chain combines TRBV13 with TRBJ1-1; a weak D match, TRBD1 (5 bases). V was trimmed by 1 base and J by 8 bases, leaving 8 bases between them. The germline gives CDR1 PRHDT, CDR2 FYEKMQ (reference sequence). There are 12 residues in the CDR3. In nucleotides, the CDR3 is TGTGCCAGCAGCTTAGCAGCAGGGGAAGCTTTCTTT. Protein product: CASSLAAGEAFF.

V usage is TRBV19 and J usage is TRBJ1-3; perhaps TRBD1 as D (5 bases). This CDR3 spans 15 amino acids. Germline CDR1 is LNHDA and CDR2 is SQIVND (reference sequence). The V and J ends lost 3 bases and 4 bases respectively, with 13 bases between them. The CDR3 DNA is TGTGCCAGTAGTATCGGCCAGGGTGCCGGAAACACCATATATTTT. This codes for CASSIGQGAGNTIYF.

The chain is built from TRBV5-4 and TRBJ2-7; 10 nucleotides align to TRBD2. V trimming: 3 bases; J trimming: 6 bases; junction bases outside the gene matches: 9. The CDR3 runs to 15 residues. Germline V gene sequence: CDR1 SGHNT, CDR2 YYREEE (reference sequence). Here the CDR3 reads CASSSITSGATEQYF. Here the CDR3 DNA reads TGTGCCAGCAGCTCCATAACTAGCGGGGCCACCGAGCAGTACTTC. Full variable domain (rest looked up from reference TRBV5-4 and TRBJ2-7): ETGVTQSPTHLIKTRGQQVTLRCSSQSGHNTVSWYQQALGQGPQFIFQYYREEENGRGNFPPRFSGLQFPNYSSELNVNALELDDSALYLCASSSITSGATEQYFGPGTRLTVT.